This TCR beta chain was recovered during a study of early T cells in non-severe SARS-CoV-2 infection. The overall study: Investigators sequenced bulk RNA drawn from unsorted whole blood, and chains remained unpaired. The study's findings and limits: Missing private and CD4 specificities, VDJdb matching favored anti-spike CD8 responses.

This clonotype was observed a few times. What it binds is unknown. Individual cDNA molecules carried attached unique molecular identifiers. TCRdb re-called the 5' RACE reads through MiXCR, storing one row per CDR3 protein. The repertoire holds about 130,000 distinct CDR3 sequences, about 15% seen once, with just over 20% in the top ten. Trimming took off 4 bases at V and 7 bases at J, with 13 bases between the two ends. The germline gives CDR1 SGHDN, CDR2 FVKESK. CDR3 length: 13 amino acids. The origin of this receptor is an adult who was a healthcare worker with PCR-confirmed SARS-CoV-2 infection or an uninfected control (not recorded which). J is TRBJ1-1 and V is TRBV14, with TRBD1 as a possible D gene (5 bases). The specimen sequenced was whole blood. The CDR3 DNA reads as TGTGCCAGCAGCCGAGGGGACGGACTTGAAGCTTTCTTT. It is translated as CASSRGDGLEAFF.